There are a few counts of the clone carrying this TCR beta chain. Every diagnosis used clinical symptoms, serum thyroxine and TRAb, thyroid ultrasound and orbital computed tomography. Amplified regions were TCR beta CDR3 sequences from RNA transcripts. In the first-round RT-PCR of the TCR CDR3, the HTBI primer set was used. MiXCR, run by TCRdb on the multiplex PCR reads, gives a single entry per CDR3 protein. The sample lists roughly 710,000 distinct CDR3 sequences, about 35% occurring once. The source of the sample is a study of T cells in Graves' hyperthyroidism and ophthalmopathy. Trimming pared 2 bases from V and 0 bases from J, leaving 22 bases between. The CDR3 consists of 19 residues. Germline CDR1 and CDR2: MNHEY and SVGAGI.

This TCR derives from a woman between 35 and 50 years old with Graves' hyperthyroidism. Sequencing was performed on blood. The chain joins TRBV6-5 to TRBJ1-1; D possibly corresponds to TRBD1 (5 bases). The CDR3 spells CASSYPMGRVRGVNTEAFF. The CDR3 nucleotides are TGTGCCAGCAGTTACCCCATGGGCAGGGTCCGTGGGGTGAACACTGAAGCTTTCTTT.